This T cell receptor (beta chain) is drawn from a study of shared clonotypes between healthy human individuals. V shed 5 bases and J shed 2 bases, with 4 bases lying between them. Looked up from germline, CDR1 is SNHLY and CDR2 is FYNNEI. This CDR3 comprises 12 residues. Sequencing was performed with immunoSEQ multiplex PCR; in TCRdb, only in-frame clones are kept and a portion is missing. The sample holds around 700,000 clones, about two thirds seen once. Sample: memory CD4+ T cells sorted from blood. The subset denotes: CD45RA-negative fraction. This TCR derives from a woman younger than 45 in good health. The chain carries TRBV2 and TRBJ1-5; D is unclear. The CDR3 is CASSLGNQPQHF. The CDR3 DNA reads as TGTGCCAGCAGTCTCGGCAATCAGCCCCAGCATTTT. Combining the CDR3 with reference TRBV2 and TRBJ1-5 gives the whole variable domain EPEVTQTPSHQVTQMGQEVILRCVPISNHLYFYWYRQILGQKVEFLVSFYNNEISEKSEIFDDQFSVERPDGSNFTLKIRSTKLEDSAMYFCASSLGNQPQHFGDGTRLSIL.